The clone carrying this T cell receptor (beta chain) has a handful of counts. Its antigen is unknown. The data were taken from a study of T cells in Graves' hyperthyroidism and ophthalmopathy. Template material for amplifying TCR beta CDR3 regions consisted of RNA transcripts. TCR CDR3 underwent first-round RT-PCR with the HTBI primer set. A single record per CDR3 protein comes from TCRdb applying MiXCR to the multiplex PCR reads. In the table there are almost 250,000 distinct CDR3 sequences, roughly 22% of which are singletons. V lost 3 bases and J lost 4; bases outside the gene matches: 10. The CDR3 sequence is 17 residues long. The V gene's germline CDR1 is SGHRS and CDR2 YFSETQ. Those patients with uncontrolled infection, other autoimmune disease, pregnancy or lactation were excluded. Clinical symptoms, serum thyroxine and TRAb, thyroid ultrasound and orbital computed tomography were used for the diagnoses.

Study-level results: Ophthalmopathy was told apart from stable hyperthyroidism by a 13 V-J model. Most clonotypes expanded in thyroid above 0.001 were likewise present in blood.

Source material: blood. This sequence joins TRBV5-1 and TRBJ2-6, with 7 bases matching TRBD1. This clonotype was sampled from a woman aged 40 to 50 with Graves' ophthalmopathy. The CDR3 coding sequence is TGCGCCAGCAGCTGGGGGAGACAGGGATACGGGGCCAACGTCCTGACTTTC. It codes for CASSWGRQGYGANVLTF.